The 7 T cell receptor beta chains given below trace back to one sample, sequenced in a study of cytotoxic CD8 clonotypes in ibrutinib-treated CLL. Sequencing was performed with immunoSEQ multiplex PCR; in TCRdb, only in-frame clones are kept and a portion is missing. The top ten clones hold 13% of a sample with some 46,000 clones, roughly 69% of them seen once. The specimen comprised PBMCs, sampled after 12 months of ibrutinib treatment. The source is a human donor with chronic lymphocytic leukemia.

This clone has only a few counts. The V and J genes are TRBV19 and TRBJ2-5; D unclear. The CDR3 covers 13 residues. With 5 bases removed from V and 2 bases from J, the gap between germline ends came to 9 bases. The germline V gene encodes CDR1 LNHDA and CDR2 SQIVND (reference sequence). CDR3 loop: CASSASVQETQYF. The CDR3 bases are TGTGCCAGTAGTGCTTCGGTTCAAGAGACCCAGTACTTC.

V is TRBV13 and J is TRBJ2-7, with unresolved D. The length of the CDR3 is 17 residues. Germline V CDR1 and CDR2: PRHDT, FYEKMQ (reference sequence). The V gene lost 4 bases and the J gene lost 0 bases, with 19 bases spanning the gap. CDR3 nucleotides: TGTGCCAGCAGCTACGACCCTGGACCGCCGAGCTCCTACGAGCAGTACTTC. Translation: CASSYDPGPPSSYEQYF.

As DNA, the CDR3 is TGTGCCAGCAGCTTGGACCTAGCGGGAGGGCTAGTAGATACGCAGTATTTT. This codes for CASSLDLAGGLVDTQYF. The chain couples TRBV5-4 to TRBJ2-3; TRBD2 matches at 12 bases. CDR1 and CDR2 (germline): SGHNT, YYREEE (reference sequence). CDR3 length equals 17 residues. V shed 0 bases, J shed 5 bases, and the junction held 7 bases outside the gene matches.

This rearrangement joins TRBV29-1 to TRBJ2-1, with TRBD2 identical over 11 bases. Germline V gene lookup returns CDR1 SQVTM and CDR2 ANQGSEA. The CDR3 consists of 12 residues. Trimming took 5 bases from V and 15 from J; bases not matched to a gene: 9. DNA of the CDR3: TGCAGCGTTTACACTAGCGGGAGTAGTCGGTTCTTC. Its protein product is CSVYTSGSSRFF.

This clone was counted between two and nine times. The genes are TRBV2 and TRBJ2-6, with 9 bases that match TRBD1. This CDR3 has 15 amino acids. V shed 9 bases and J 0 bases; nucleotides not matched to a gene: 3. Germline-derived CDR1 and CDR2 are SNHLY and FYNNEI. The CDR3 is CARGQGVSGANVLTF. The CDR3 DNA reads TGTGCCAGGGGACAGGGTGTCTCTGGGGCCAACGTCCTGACTTTC.

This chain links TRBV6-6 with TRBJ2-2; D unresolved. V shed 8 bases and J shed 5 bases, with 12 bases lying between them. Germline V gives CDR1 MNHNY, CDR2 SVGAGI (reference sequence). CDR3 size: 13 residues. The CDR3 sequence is CASLRYGTGELFF. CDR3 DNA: TGTGCCAGCCTACGGTATGGTACCGGGGAGCTGTTTTTT.

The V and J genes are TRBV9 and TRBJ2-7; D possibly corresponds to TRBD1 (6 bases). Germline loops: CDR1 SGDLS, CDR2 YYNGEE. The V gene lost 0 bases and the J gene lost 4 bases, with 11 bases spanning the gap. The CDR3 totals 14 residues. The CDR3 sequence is CASSVAEGGYEQYF. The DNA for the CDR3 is TGTGCCAGCAGCGTAGCGGAAGGGGGTTACGAGCAGTACTTC.